The subject of this entry is one TCR beta chain. What it binds is not known. Assay used: immunoSEQ multiplex PCR; TCRdb lists only in-frame clones, some missing. The table lists 100,000 to 150,000 clones, more than 95% of them singletons. The data are from a study of cytomegalovirus exposure and HLA in healthy donors. Study outcomes and limitations: The tendency of first-cohort TCR clusters to co-occur in the approximately 110 validation repertoires was identified by a subsequent analysis.

Deletions cut 6 bases from V and 8 bases from J, with 25 bases between. The CDR3 length is 17 residues. Germline V lookup: CDR1 MDHEN, CDR2 SYDVKM. Material: PBMCs. The chain couples TRBV28 to TRBJ2-2, with D perhaps TRBD1 (7 bases). This clonotype originated in a man aged 18 to 30 in good health and CMV-seronegative. CDR3 nucleotides: TGTGCCAGCAGCCTTACTGCGGGACAGAGATTTCAAGGGGAGCTGTTTTTT. Its protein is CASSLTAGQRFQGELFF.